This T cell receptor beta chain was profiled in a study of blood T cell repertoires in COVID-19. Germline V gene data show CDR1 as LNHDA and CDR2 as SQIVND (reference sequence). The CDR3 consists of 14 residues. The trim removed 5 bases at V and 8 bases at J, leaving 3 bases unmatched. Measured with immunoSEQ multiplex PCR; TCRdb has only the in-frame clones, and not every one. The sample lists 110,000 to 150,000 clones, 75% to 85% occurring once. The specimen was peripheral blood. The rearrangement joins TRBV19 to TRBJ1-4; TRBD1 matches 12 bases. This sequence was found in a woman in her 70s with COVID-19, enrolled during active disease. The CDR3: CASSQGTGGEKLFF. In nucleotides, the CDR3 is TGTGCCAGTAGTCAGGGGACAGGGGGCGAAAAACTGTTTTTT.